The next 9 T cell receptor beta chains were all read from a single sample in a study of blood T cell repertoires in COVID-19. Method: immunoSEQ multiplex PCR; TCRdb's copy keeps in-frame clones and lacks some. The table records about 130,000 clones, approximately 86% of them present only once. The sequenced sample consisted of PBMCs or T cells enriched from blood (not recorded which). Receptors originate from a woman in her forties or fifties who had recovered from COVID-19.

V and J are TRBV6-6 and TRBJ1-2; no clear D gene. V was pared by 5 bases and J by 4 bases, with 14 bases between. Germline values: CDR1 MNHNY, CDR2 SVGAGI (reference sequence). The CDR3 contains 14 residues. As DNA, the CDR3 is TGTGCCAGCAGTCGCCAACATGAAACCTATGGCTACACCTTC. Translating it yields CASSRQHETYGYTF.

This rearrangement joins TRBV5-4 to TRBJ1-6; the D gene is possibly TRBD1 (5 bases). CDR3 length: 16 residues. Deletions cut 0 bases from V and 4 bases from J, with 11 bases between. Germline values: CDR1 SGHNT, CDR2 YYREEE (reference sequence). CDR3 nucleotide sequence: TGTGCCAGCAGCTTGGGGGGCAGTCAGTATAATTCACCCCTCCACTTT. It codes for CASSLGGSQYNSPLHF.

This chain joins TRBV7-3 and TRBJ2-1, with TRBD1 matching 10 bases. CDR1 SGHTA and CDR2 FQGTGA come from the germline V gene. The trim removed 5 bases at V and 5 bases at J, leaving 9 bases unmatched. This CDR3 has 16 amino acids. The CDR3 region is CASSGTRDRGNNEQFF. The CDR3 DNA sequence: TGTGCCAGCAGCGGTACCCGGGACAGGGGAAACAATGAGCAGTTCTTC.

This chain joins TRBV5-1 and TRBJ1-6, with 7 bases matching TRBD1. Trimming took 0 bases from V and 7 from J; bases not matched to a gene: 4. CDR1 is SGHRS, CDR2 YFSETQ, per germline. The CDR3 is 15 amino acids. In DNA, the CDR3 is TGCGCCAGCAGCTTGGACAGGGGAGTGAATTCACCCCTCCACTTT. Its translation: CASSLDRGVNSPLHF.

The chain recombines TRBV19 with TRBJ1-2; maybe TRBD1 (6 bases). The V gene lost 8 bases and the J gene lost 6 bases, with 10 bases spanning the gap. In germline, CDR1 is LNHDA, CDR2 SQIVND (reference sequence). CDR3 size: 11 residues. CDR3 nucleotides: TGTGCCAGTTTGGGGGCTGATGGCTACACCTTC. This encodes CASLGADGYTF.

The chain joins TRBV19 to TRBJ1-1; 11 nucleotides line up with TRBD1. The V segment lost 0 bases and the J segment 10 bases; nucleotides outside the gene matches: 7. This CDR3 is built from 15 residues. Germline V gene data show CDR1 as LNHDA and CDR2 as SQIVND (reference sequence). CDR3 loop: CASSIDPDRGPGAFF. CDR3 coding DNA: TGTGCCAGTAGTATAGATCCGGACAGGGGGCCGGGAGCTTTCTTT.

The chain recombines TRBV7-9 with TRBJ2-7; weak D call: TRBD1 (5 bases). Germline V gene sequence: CDR1 SEHNR, CDR2 FQNEAQ (reference sequence). Between the trimmed V and J ends, which lost 1 base and 2 bases, there was a span of 15 bases. The length of the CDR3 is 16 residues. The CDR3 coding sequence is TGTGCCAGCAGCTTAGGGGCAGGGTCTATCCCCTACGAGCAGTACTTC. This codes for CASSLGAGSIPYEQYF.

The chain uses TRBV12-1 and TRBJ2-3; the D segment call TRBD1 is taken from the table without a DNA check. TRBV12-1 is labeled a pseudogene. This CDR3 is 14 amino acids long. This CDR3 reads CASSWTGITDTQYF. The DNA of the CDR3 is TGTGCCAGCAGCTGGACAGGAATCACAGATACGCAGTATTTT.

The chain recombines TRBV4-3 with TRBJ2-5, with a tentative D call TRBD2 (5 bases). The V end lost 0 bases, the J end lost 2 bases, and 13 bases lay between the germline ends. CDR3 length: 16 residues. Per germline, CDR1 LGHNA and CDR2 YSLEER. This CDR3 reads CASSQDSPADQETQYF. In DNA, the CDR3 is TGCGCCAGCAGCCAAGATAGCCCAGCGGATCAAGAGACCCAGTACTTC.